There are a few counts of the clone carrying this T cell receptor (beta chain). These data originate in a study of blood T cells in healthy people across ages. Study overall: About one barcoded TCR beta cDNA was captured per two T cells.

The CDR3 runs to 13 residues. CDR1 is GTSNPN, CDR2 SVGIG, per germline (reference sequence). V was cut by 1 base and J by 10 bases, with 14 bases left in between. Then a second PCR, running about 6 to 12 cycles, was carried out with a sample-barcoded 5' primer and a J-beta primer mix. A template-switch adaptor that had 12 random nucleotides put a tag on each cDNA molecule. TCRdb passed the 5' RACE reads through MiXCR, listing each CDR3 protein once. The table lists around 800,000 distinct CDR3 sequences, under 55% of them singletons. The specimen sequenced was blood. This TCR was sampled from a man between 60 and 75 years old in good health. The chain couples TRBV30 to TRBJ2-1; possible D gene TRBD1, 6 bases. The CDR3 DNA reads TGTGCCTGGAGTGCAGCCCAGGGGCGCGAGCAGTTCTTC. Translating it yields CAWSAAQGREQFF.